This T cell receptor beta chain was recorded in a study of blood T cell repertoires in COVID-19. Study information: Samples came from the United States, Italy and Spain, spanning acute and convalescent COVID-19. PBMCs, B-cell-depleted T cells, or T cells provided the cDNA or gDNA that made up the material.

Per germline, CDR1 GTSNPN and CDR2 SVGIG (reference sequence). The CDR3 length is 10 residues. The V end was cut by 6 bases, the J end by 5 bases, with 8 bases between. TCRdb's table, derived via immunoSEQ multiplex PCR, lists solely in-frame clones and lacks some. The table records about 120,000 clones, about 80% of them present only once. This chain uses TRBV30 with TRBJ2-7; D is undetermined. The TCR was taken from a man aged 55-75 years with acute or convalescent COVID-19. Sequencing was done on a sample of peripheral blood. The CDR3 DNA is TGTGCCTGTCTCAGCGACGAGCAGTACTTC. Its protein product is CACLSDEQYF.